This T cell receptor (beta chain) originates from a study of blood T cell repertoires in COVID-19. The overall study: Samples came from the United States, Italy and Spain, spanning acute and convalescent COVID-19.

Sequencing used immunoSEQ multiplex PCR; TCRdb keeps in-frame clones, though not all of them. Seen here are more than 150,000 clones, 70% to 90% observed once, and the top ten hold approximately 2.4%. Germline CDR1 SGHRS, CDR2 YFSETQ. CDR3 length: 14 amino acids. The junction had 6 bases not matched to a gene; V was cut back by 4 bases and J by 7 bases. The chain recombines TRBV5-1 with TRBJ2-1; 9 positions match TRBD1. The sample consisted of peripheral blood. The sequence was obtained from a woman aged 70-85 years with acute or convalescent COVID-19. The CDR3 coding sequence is TGCGCCAGCAGCCGAGGGACAGGGTCTAATGAGCAGTTCTTC. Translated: CASSRGTGSNEQFF. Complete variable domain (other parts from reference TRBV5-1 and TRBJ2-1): KAGVTQTPRYLIKTRGQQVTLSCSPISGHRSVSWYQQTPGQGLQFLFEYFSETQRNKGNFPGRFSGRQFSNSRSEMNVSTLELGDSALYLCASSRGTGSNEQFFGPGTRLTVL.